This is a list of T cell receptor beta chains from one sample in a study of lymphopenia after photon versus proton radiotherapy. The table came from immunoSEQ multiplex PCR; TCRdb's copy has only in-frame clones and leaves some out. Of approximately 65,000 clones detected, under 95% appear once; the ten largest clones hold 2.9%. The input for sequencing was peripheral blood, taken from a patient treated with photon-based radiotherapy. The receptor set was obtained from a woman aged 70-85 years with pancreatic cancer. Both conserved end residues are part of each CDR3. The D gene is left open where the match is weak. Clone size is not always given. Where it is, it says once, few, many or a class for expanded clones.

TRBJ1-5 few TRBV9 NA TGTGCCAGCAGCGTAGGAGCTGACTCACGACAGCCCCAGCATTTT CASSVGADSRQPQHF
TRBJ2-7 NA TRBV28 NA TGTGCCAGCAGTTCCACGGGAGAAACGAGCGAGCAGTACTTC CASSSTGETSEQYF
TRBJ2-3 NA TRBV18 NA TGTGCCAGCTCACCACGAACGGGAGCCGGTGTAGATACGCAGTATTTT CASSPRTGAGVDTQYF
TRBJ2-1 NA TRBV4-1 TRBD2 TGCGCCAGCAGCCCCACCGGGACTAGACGGTTCTTC CASSPTGTRRFF
TRBJ2-1 NA TRBV7-9 NA TGTGCCAGCAGCTTAACTAGCAGCAATGAGCAGTTCTTC CASSLTSSNEQFF
TRBJ2-5 NA TRBV6-1 TRBD2 TGTGCCAGCAGTGAAAGGGCGGGGGATCAAGAGACCCAGTACTTC CASSERAGDQETQYF
TRBJ1-1 few TRBV27 NA TGTGCCAGCAGTTTATTCGACTCGAACACTGAAGCTTTCTTT CASSLFDSNTEAFF
TRBJ2-2 NA TRBV5-1 NA TGCGCCAGCAGCTTTAAGGAGAACACCGGGGAGCTGTTTTTT CASSFKENTGELFF
TRBJ2-7 NA TRBV5-4 TRBD1 TGTGCCAGCAGCTCCAGAACAGGGGCCTACGAGCAGTACTTC CASSSRTGAYEQYF
TRBJ2-1 NA TRBV29-1 NA TGCAGCGCCAGAGGGGGGTTCGAGTTCTTC CSARGGFEFF
TRBJ2-1 once TRBV6-6 NA TGTGCCAGCAGTTTGGTCAATGAGCAGTTCTTC CASSLVNEQFF
TRBJ1-1 NA TRBV5-6 NA TGTGCCAGCAGTGCCGGATGGGGAACTGAAGCTTTCTTT CASSAGWGTEAFF
TRBJ2-7 NA TRBV29-1 NA TGCAGCGTTGAACCGCTAGTTTCAGGCGAGCAGTACTTC CSVEPLVSGEQYF
TRBJ2-7 NA TRBV28 NA TGTGCCAGCAGTCCAGCCCTTCGGACAGGGAGGGACGAGCAGTACTTC CASSPALRTGRDEQYF
TRBJ2-3 NA TRBV18 NA TGTGCCAGCTCACCACAGGGAGTGGGCACAGATACGCAGTATTTT CASSPQGVGTDTQYF
TRBJ1-2 NA TRBV28 TRBD1 TGTGCCAGCCTAACCCGAGGCAGGGGGGGTGGCTACACCTTC CASLTRGRGGGYTF
TRBJ1-4 NA TRBV19 NA TGTGCCAGTAGTAATGACATGAGTAATGAAAAACTGTTTTTT CASSNDMSNEKLFF
TRBJ1-2 NA TRBV25-1 NA TGTGCCACCCGGACCCCAAATGGCTACACCTTC CATRTPNGYTF
TRBJ2-6 NA TRBV4-3 TRBD1 TGCGCCAGCAGCCACGGCCTTCAGGGGGCGTTTTCTGGGGCCAACGTCCTGACTTTC CASSHGLQGAFSGANVLTF
TRBJ2-5 NA TRBV5-5 NA TGTGCCAGCAGCTTGGAAAGGACCCAGTACTTC CASSLERTQYF
TRBJ2-6 NA TRBV5-1 TRBD1 TGCGCCAGTATGACAGGGCGTGGGGCCAACGTCCTGACTTTC CASMTGRGANVLTF
TRBJ1-1 few TRBV9 NA TGTGCCAGCAGCAAAACAGGGCGGGACACTGAAGCTTTCTTT CASSKTGRDTEAFF
TRBJ1-1 NA TRBV5-4 NA TGTGCCAGCAGCTTGGCCGGCGGGGACACTGAAGCTTTCTTT CASSLAGGDTEAFF
TRBJ2-2 NA TRBV19 TRBD1 TGTGCCAGTAGTGAGATTCAGGGGGCGAACACCGGGGAGCTGTTTTTT CASSEIQGANTGELFF
TRBJ2-7 NA TRBV7-9 NA TGTGCCAGCTCCGACGAGAGCTCCTACGAGCAGTACTTC CASSDESSYEQYF
TRBJ2-3 NA TRBV6-1 NA TGTGCCAGCAGTGGGGTGTGGACAGATACGCAGTATTTT CASSGVWTDTQYF